The T cell receptor beta chain under discussion was sequenced for a study of T cell responses to AZD1222 COVID-19 vaccine. The data were produced by immunoSEQ multiplex PCR, yet TCRdb's version contains in-frame clones alone and is incomplete. Of just over 150,000 clones listed, roughly nine tenths were seen once; the top ten hold 1.5% to 2%. Study findings and constraints: Along spike, vaccine-associated CD4 TCRs were found throughout, with dominance at 160-218 and 743-854. Donor demographics were predominantly white British with a female majority; clonal diversity may be underestimated.

The germline V gene has CDR1 SGHDT and CDR2 YYEEEE. V was pared by 2 bases and J by 5 bases, with 19 bases between. This CDR3 is 17 amino acids long. With respect to this clone: Its antigen is not identified.

This receptor was identified in an adult in good health. Specimen: peripheral blood, collected on day 0 of AZD1222 vaccination. The chain joins TRBV5-6 to TRBJ2-2; D may correspond to TRBD1 or TRBD2 (5 bases each). The CDR3 loop is CASSLMRGVIGTGELFF. CDR3 nucleotides: TGTGCCAGCAGCTTAATGAGAGGGGTTATTGGGACCGGGGAGCTGTTTTTT. The full variable domain, its missing parts supplied by reference TRBV5-6 and TRBJ2-2, is DAGVTQSPTHLIKTRGQQVTLRCSPKSGHDTVSWYQQALGQGPQFIFQYYEEEERQRGNFPDRFSGHQFPNYSSELNVNALLLGDSALYLCASSLMRGVIGTGELFFGEGSRLTVL.